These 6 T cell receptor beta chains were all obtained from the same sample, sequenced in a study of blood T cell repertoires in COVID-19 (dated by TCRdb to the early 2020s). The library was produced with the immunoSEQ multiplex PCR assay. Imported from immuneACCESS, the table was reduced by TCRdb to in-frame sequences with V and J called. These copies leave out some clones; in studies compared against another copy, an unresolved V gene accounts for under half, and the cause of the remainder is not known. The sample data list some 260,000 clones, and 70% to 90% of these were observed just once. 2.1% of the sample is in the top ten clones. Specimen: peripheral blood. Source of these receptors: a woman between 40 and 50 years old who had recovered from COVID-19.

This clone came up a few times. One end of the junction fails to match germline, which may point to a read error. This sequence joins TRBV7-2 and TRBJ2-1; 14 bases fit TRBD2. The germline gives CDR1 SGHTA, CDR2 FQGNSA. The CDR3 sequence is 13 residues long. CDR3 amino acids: CASSPGLAGGPVF. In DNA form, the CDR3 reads TGTGCCAGCAGCCCAGGACTAGCGGGGGGCCCGGTCTTC.

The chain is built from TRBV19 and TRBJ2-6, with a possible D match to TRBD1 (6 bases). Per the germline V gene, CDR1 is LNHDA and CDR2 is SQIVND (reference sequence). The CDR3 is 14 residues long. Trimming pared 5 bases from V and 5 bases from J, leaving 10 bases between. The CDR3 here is CASSQQGRANVLTF. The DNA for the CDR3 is TGTGCCAGTAGTCAACAGGGTCGGGCCAACGTCCTGACTTTC.

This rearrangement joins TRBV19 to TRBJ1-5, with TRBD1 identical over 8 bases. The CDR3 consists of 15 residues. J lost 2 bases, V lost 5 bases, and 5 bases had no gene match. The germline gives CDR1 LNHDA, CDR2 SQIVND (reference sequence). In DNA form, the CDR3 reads TGTGCCAGTAGTTACCTGGACAGGGGCAATCAGCCCCAGCATTTT. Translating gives CASSYLDRGNQPQHF.

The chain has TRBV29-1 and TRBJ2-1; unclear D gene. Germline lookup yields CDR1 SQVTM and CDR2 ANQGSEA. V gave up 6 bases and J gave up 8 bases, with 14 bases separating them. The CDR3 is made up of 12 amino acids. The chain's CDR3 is CSVHRFQDEQFF. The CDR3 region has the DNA TGCAGCGTGCACCGCTTTCAGGATGAGCAGTTCTTC.

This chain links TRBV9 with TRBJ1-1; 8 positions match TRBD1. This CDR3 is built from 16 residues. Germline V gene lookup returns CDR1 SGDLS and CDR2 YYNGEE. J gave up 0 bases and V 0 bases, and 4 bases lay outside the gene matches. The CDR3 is CASSVVSGGLNTEAFF. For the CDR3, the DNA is TGTGCCAGCAGCGTAGTCTCAGGGGGCCTGAACACTGAAGCTTTCTTT.

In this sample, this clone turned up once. The CDR3 coding sequence is TGTGCCAGCAGCCTCCGAACTAGCGGGAGCGGCAATGAGCAGTTCTTC. Its protein product is CASSLRTSGSGNEQFF. The V and J genes are TRBV13 and TRBJ2-1; 11 bases map to TRBD2. From germline, CDR1 is PRHDT and CDR2 FYEKMQ (reference sequence). The junction had 9 bases not matched to a gene; V was cut back by 5 bases and J by 6 bases. The length of the CDR3 is 16 residues.